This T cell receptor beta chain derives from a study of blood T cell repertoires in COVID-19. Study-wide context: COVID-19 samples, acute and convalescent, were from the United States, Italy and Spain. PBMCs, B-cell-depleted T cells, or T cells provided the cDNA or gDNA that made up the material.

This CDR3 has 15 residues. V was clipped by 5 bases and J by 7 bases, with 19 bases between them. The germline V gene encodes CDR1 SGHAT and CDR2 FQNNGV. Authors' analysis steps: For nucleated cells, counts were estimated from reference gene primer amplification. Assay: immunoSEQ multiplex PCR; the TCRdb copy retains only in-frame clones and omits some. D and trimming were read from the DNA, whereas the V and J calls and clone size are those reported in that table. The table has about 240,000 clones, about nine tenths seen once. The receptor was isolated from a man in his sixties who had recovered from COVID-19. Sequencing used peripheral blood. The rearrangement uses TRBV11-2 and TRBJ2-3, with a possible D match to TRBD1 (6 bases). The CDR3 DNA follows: TGTGCCAGCAGCAAGGAAGCGACAGGTTTCTATACGCAGTATTTT. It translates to CASSKEATGFYTQYF.